These 22 T cell receptor beta chains were all obtained from the same sample, sequenced in a study of beta chain features in type 1 diabetes. Findings and caveats of the study: TCRB CDR3s were moderately but significantly shorter in Type 1 diabetes patients in all four CD4+ subsets.

The isolated RNA, all of it, was reverse transcribed, so expressed TCRB transcripts were what got sequenced. The protocol was immunoSEQ multiplex PCR, while the TCRdb copy is restricted to in-frame clones and leaves out a portion. The sample holds approximately 150,000 clones; approximately 9% are singletons and the top ten take 0.75%. Their recognized antigens are unknown. Sequencing was carried out using central memory CD4+ T cells from blood. The receptor source for this set is a man aged 30 to 45 with type 1 diabetes.

This rearrangement joins TRBV11-1 to TRBJ2-1; 10 nucleotides line up with TRBD2. V shed 4 bases, J shed 5 bases, and the junction held 5 bases outside the gene matches. The CDR3 has 15 residues. Germline V lookup: CDR1 SGHAT, CDR2 FQDESV (reference sequence). The CDR3 DNA reads as TGTGCCAGCAGCTCAGGACTAGCGGAGAACAATGAGCAGTTCTTC. It translates to CASSSGLAENNEQFF. Full variable domain (outside the CDR3, taken from reference TRBV11-1 and TRBJ2-1): EAEVAQSPRYKITEKSQAVAFWCDPISGHATLYWYRQILGQGPELLVQFQDESVVDDSQLPKDRFSAERLKGVDSTLKIQPAELGDSAMYLCASSSGLAENNEQFFGPGTRLTVL.

This chain joins TRBV27 and TRBJ2-3, with TRBD2 matching over 7 bases. Germline lookup yields CDR1 MNHEY and CDR2 SMNVEV (reference sequence). The junction had 7 bases not matched to a gene; V was cut back by 4 bases and J by 3 bases. This CDR3 region has 15 residues. Written as DNA, the CDR3 is TGTGCCAGCAGTTCCGGGGGGTATAGTACAGATACGCAGTATTTT. It translates to CASSSGGYSTDTQYF.

The V and J genes are TRBV4-1 and TRBJ2-7; possible D gene TRBD2, 5 bases. The V end was cut by 3 bases, the J end by 1 base, with 7 bases between. This CDR3 spans 13 amino acids. Germline-derived CDR1 and CDR2 are MGHRA and YSYEKL. CDR3 sequence: CASSHSVSYEQYF. CDR3 in DNA: TGCGCCAGCAGCCATAGCGTTTCCTACGAGCAGTACTTC.

The chain is built from TRBV27 and TRBJ1-2; TRBD1 matches at 8 bases. Looked up from germline, CDR1 is MNHEY and CDR2 is SMNVEV (reference sequence). The CDR3 loop spans 18 amino acids. V was clipped by 5 bases and J by 0 bases; unmatched bases: 14. CDR3 residues: CASSPNRDRPPSNYGYTF. DNA for the CDR3: TGTGCCAGCAGTCCGAACCGGGACAGGCCACCCTCTAACTATGGCTACACCTTC.

This rearrangement joins TRBV5-6 to TRBJ1-2; TRBD1 matches 9 bases. V gave up 5 bases and J gave up 3 bases; unmatched junction bases: 5. Germline-derived CDR1 and CDR2 are SGHDT and YYEEEE. This CDR3 is built from 14 residues. The CDR3 nucleotides read TGTGCCAGCAGACGGACAGGGGACCACTATGGCTACACCTTC. Its translation: CASRRTGDHYGYTF.

This clone was recorded once. This chain uses TRBV21-1 with TRBJ1-5; TRBD1, as called in the table, went unchecked against the DNA. TRBV21-1 constitutes a pseudogene. The CDR3 has 19 residues. This chain's CDR3 is CASSRGDSENSLEHQPQHF. The CDR3 coding sequence is TGTGCCAGCAGCAGAGGGGACAGCGAAAATTCATTGGAACATCAGCCCCAGCATTTT.

The chain couples TRBV30 to TRBJ1-4, with a tentative D call TRBD1 (5 bases). Germline V lookup: CDR1 GTSNPN, CDR2 SVGIG (reference sequence). Trimming took 4 bases from V and 8 from J, leaving 11 bases between them. CDR3 length: 12 amino acids. CDR3 sequence (DNA): TGTGCCTGGACGGGGGGGAGCGAAAAACTGTTTTTT. Translating gives CAWTGGSEKLFF.

The gene calls are TRBV7-9 and TRBJ1-4; 10 bases are a match to TRBD1. CDR1 is SEHNR, CDR2 FQNEAQ, per germline (reference sequence). The CDR3 runs 14 residues. V gave up 3 bases and J gave up 8 bases; unmatched junction bases: 3. This chain's CDR3 is CASSLGQGQEKLFF. The DNA of the CDR3 is TGTGCCAGCAGCTTGGGACAGGGGCAGGAAAAACTGTTTTTT.

This clone was seen only a few times. The chain uses TRBV10-3 and TRBJ2-3; tentatively, D is TRBD2 (5 bases). The V and J ends lost 3 bases and 5 bases respectively, with 18 bases between them. The CDR3 length is 16 residues. Per germline, CDR1 ENHRY and CDR2 SYGVKD. This CDR3 is CAISDFGQGRGDTQYF. Written as DNA, the CDR3 is TGTGCCATCAGTGATTTTGGTCAAGGGAGAGGAGATACGCAGTATTTT.

In DNA, the CDR3 is TGTGCCAGCAGAGGCCTCCGATTCGCGACCGGGGATGGCTACACCTTC. Amino acid sequence: CASRGLRFATGDGYTF. The chain is built from TRBV6-6 and TRBJ1-2; D call uncertain. V dropped 6 bases and J dropped 6 bases, with 23 bases sitting between them. This CDR3 has 16 residues. Germline V gives CDR1 MNHNY, CDR2 SVGAGI (reference sequence).

The V and J genes are TRBV18 and TRBJ2-3; 7 positions match TRBD2. The CDR3 consists of 14 residues. The germline CDR1 and CDR2 sequences are KGHSH and LQKENI. V trimming: 4 bases; J trimming: 4 bases; junction bases outside the gene matches: 5. In nucleotides, the CDR3 is TGTGCCAGCTCACAGGGACTAACCCCAGATACGCAGTATTTT. Encoded protein: CASSQGLTPDTQYF.

The table lists this clone with many counts. This sequence joins TRBV7-9 and TRBJ2-1; D is unresolved. CDR1 and CDR2 (germline): SEHNR, FQNEAQ (reference sequence). The CDR3 contains 15 residues. V dropped 4 bases and J dropped 6 bases, with 16 bases sitting between them. Here the CDR3 reads CASSSRWATSNEQFF. CDR3 DNA: TGTGCCAGCAGCTCTCGGTGGGCCACAAGCAATGAGCAGTTCTTC.

This clone was seen more than once but under ten times. The same CDR3 also results from other DNA sequences found in this sample. This rearrangement joins TRBV4-2 to TRBJ2-1; TRBD2 matches at 14 bases. Germline V gene sequence: CDR1 LGHNA, CDR2 YNFKEQ. Trimming cost V 1 base and J 8 bases; bases outside gene matches: 1. The CDR3 is 15 residues long. CDR3 bases: TGTGCCAGCAGCCAAGGACTAGCGGGGGGGCATGAGCAGTTCTTC. Residues: CASSQGLAGGHEQFF.

This clone occurred a few times. The rearrangement links TRBV5-1 to TRBJ2-5; tentative D call: TRBD2 (6 bases). The V end lost 2 bases, the J end lost 2 bases, and 10 bases lay between the germline ends. CDR3 size: 14 residues. CDR1 and CDR2 (germline): SGHRS, YFSETQ. The CDR3 loop reads CASSLGTSQETQYF. The CDR3 DNA is TGCGCCAGCAGCTTAGGGACTTCTCAAGAGACCCAGTACTTC.

V and J are TRBV4-2 and TRBJ1-6; the match to TRBD1 covers 11 bases. Losses at the gene ends were 4 bases for V and 7 bases for J; bases not matched to a gene: 3. CDR3 size: 15 residues. Germline V lookup: CDR1 LGHNA, CDR2 YNFKEQ. CDR3 nucleotides: TGTGCCAGCAGCCCTCGGGACAGGGGGAATTCACCCCTCCACTTT. This translates into CASSPRDRGNSPLHF.

The chain joins TRBV4-2 to TRBJ1-2; 10 bases agree with TRBD1. CDR1 LGHNA and CDR2 YNFKEQ come from the germline V gene. This CDR3 contains 16 residues. Unmatched junction bases numbered 3, after V lost 0 bases and J lost 2 bases. The DNA for the CDR3 is TGTGCCAGCAGCCAAGATCGGACAGGGGGGAACTATGGCTACACCTTC. It translates to CASSQDRTGGNYGYTF.

The chain is built from TRBV6-6 and TRBJ1-1, with TRBD1 matching over 7 bases. The germline V gene encodes CDR1 MNHNY and CDR2 SVGAGI (reference sequence). The V and J ends lost 4 bases and 3 bases, in that order; junction bases with no gene match: 5. This CDR3 is built from 14 residues. The CDR3: CASSSGQDHTEAFF. The CDR3 region has the DNA TGTGCCAGCAGTTCAGGACAGGACCACACTGAAGCTTTCTTT.

The gene calls are TRBV2 and TRBJ2-7; TRBD2 matches at 7 bases. J was trimmed by 6 bases and V by 6 bases; bases with no gene match: 11. CDR1 is SNHLY and CDR2 is FYNNEI in the germline V gene. CDR3 length equals 14 residues. Here the CDR3 reads CASSLDGGSLEQYF. CDR3 nucleotide sequence: TGTGCCAGCAGCTTAGACGGGGGGTCCCTCGAGCAGTACTTC.

In this sample, this clone turned up once. The chain employs TRBV7-6 and TRBJ1-1; TRBD1 matches at 10 bases. The CDR3 runs 15 residues. The V gene's germline CDR1 is SGHVS and CDR2 FNYEAQ. V trimming: 3 bases; J trimming: 5 bases; junction bases outside the gene matches: 6. DNA of the CDR3: TGTGCCAGCAGCTTGAGGACAGGGGGTAGGACTGAAGCTTTCTTT. Its translation: CASSLRTGGRTEAFF.

This clone was seen more than once but under ten times. Other DNA sequences in the same sample also yield this CDR3. The V call is TRBV15, the J call TRBJ2-1; 10 bases fit TRBD2. Germline V gene data show CDR1 as LNHNV and CDR2 as YYDKDF (reference sequence). J was trimmed by 8 bases and V by 0 bases; bases with no gene match: 7. The CDR3 contains 16 residues. Here the CDR3 reads CATSRDRASGGYEQFF. The CDR3 nucleotides read TGTGCCACCAGCAGAGATAGAGCTAGCGGGGGTTATGAGCAGTTCTTC. Complete variable domain (other parts from reference TRBV15 and TRBJ2-1): DAMVIQNPRYQVTQFGKPVTLSCSQTLNHNVMYWYQQKSSQAPKLLFHYYDKDFNNEADTPDNFQSRRPNTSFCFLDIRSPGLGDTAMYLCATSRDRASGGYEQFFGPGTRLTVL.

This clone was observed a handful of times. The chain employs TRBV4-1 and TRBJ2-7, with D unclear. V lost 0 bases and J lost 3, with 6 bases in between. The CDR3 runs to 13 residues. The germline V gene has CDR1 MGHRA and CDR2 YSYEKL. The CDR3 DNA reads TGCGCCAGCAGCCAAGAGGAGAACTACGAGCAGTACTTC. Residues: CASSQEENYEQYF.

This clone was observed a handful of times. The CDR3 region has the DNA TGTGCCAGCAGTCCGATAGCTACTAATGAAAAACTGTTTTTT. The encoded protein is CASSPIATNEKLFF. The chain links TRBV6-5 to TRBJ1-4; D remains ambiguous. V lost 5 bases, J lost 2 bases, and 9 bases lay in between. Germline loops: CDR1 MNHEY, CDR2 SVGAGI. The CDR3 has 14 residues.